This T cell receptor (beta chain) originates from a study of T-cell reconstitution after alpha-beta-depleted transplantation in children. This sample's TCRbeta library carried unique molecular identifier barcodes. One entry per CDR3 protein, called by TCRdb with MiXCR from the PCR reads. The profile shows about a million distinct CDR3 sequences, about 26% of them singletons. V shed 0 bases and J shed 6 bases, with 9 bases lying between them. In germline, CDR1 is SGHRS, CDR2 YFSETQ. This CDR3 is built from 14 residues. Regarding the study as a whole: It was surviving recipient T cells and thymic progenitors that gave some patients high TCRbeta diversity at day 60. Several hundred rapidly expanded clones from non-depleted graft cells reportedly supplied alpha-beta T cells about two months post-transplant. T-cell numbers and diversity, one year after transplant, stemmed largely from T cells that were newly produced.

A few counts support this clonotype. Its target is not known. This material consisted of PBMCs, mostly from graft donor cells, taken 360 days after TCRalphabeta/CD19-depleted stem cell transplant. The V call is TRBV5-1, the J call TRBJ2-2; D is unresolved. This receptor was identified in a boy in the first two years of life who had a stem cell transplant for SCID, so the T cells may come from the graft donor. In DNA form, the CDR3 reads TGCGCCAGCAGCTTGGCGTTCCCTCCCGGGGAGCTGTTTTTT. Encoded protein: CASSLAFPPGELFF.